The 24 T cell receptor beta chains below all came from one sample that was sequenced in a study of regulatory T cells in long-lasting Graves disease. Regarding time point: newly diagnosed GD, antithyroid drugs for less than 3 months. PBMC RNA was the source of the TCR library. iRepertoire HTBI primers and Arm-PCR of CDR3 regions built TCR beta libraries. TCRdb analysed the multiplex PCR reads with MiXCR anew, one entry per CDR3 protein. Here the sample spans 320,000 or so distinct CDR3 sequences, about 18% being singletons. The sample consisted of peripheral blood mononuclear cells (PBMCs), taken at new diagnosis, from a patient treated with antithyroid drugs. All receptors come from a female donor with Graves disease.

The gene calls are TRBV5-4 and TRBJ2-7; weak D call: TRBD1 (6 bases). The CDR3 sequence is 16 residues long. V shed 4 bases and J shed 3 bases, with 20 bases lying between them. Germline V gene data show CDR1 as SGHNT and CDR2 as YYREEE (reference sequence). DNA for the CDR3: TGTGCCAGCAGCGAAGATAACCCGGGACATATCTACGAGCAGTACTTC. As protein: CASSEDNPGHIYEQYF.

This clonotype appeared many times. The chain uses TRBV27 and TRBJ1-1; the match to TRBD1 covers 7 bases. CDR1 is MNHEY and CDR2 is SMNVEV in the germline V gene (reference sequence). This CDR3 comprises 13 residues. J was trimmed by 10 bases and V by 6 bases; bases with no gene match: 11. The CDR3 DNA follows: TGTGCCAGCAGCCCAACCCTACAGGGGAGAGCTTTCTTT. Protein product: CASSPTLQGRAFF.

This clonotype showed up many times. This chain uses TRBV10-3 with TRBJ2-3, with TRBD2 matching over 14 bases. This CDR3 has 18 residues. Unmatched junction bases numbered 4, after V lost 0 bases and J lost 2 bases. Germline V CDR1 and CDR2: ENHRY, SYGVKD. The CDR3 sequence: CAISESGTSGSYTDTQYF. In nucleotides, the CDR3 is TGTGCCATCAGTGAGTCTGGGACTAGCGGGAGTTACACAGATACGCAGTATTTT.

To note about this clonotype: An end of the junction differs from the germline gene, which may be a read error. The rearrangement uses TRBV6-2 or TRBV6-3 and TRBJ1-4, with 9 bases identical to TRBD1. There are 15 residues in the CDR3. Germline CDR1 reads MNHEY; CDR2 reads SVGEGT. The CDR3 DNA follows: TGTGCCAGCAGGAAAGAACAGGGGGCTAACGAAAAACTGTTTTTT. It encodes CASRKEQGANEKLFF.

V usage is TRBV12-3 or TRBV12-4 and J usage is TRBJ2-5; D remains ambiguous. V lost 2 bases and J lost 1, with 8 bases in between. The CDR3 consists of 14 residues. DNA of the CDR3: TGTGCCAGCAGTTTAAACGGCATCCAAGAGACCCAGTACTTC. Protein product: CASSLNGIQETQYF.

There are many counts of this clonotype. The chain combines TRBV5-1 with TRBJ1-1; 8 bases agree with TRBD1. The ends lost 3 bases at V and 4 bases at J; junction bases unmatched: 5. Germline loops: CDR1 SGHRS, CDR2 YFSETQ. The CDR3 is 14 amino acids. This chain's CDR3 is CASSSDRVGTEAFF. The CDR3 DNA reads TGCGCCAGCAGCTCGGACAGGGTGGGCACTGAAGCTTTCTTT.

This clonotype was counted a few times. This sequence joins TRBV5-1 and TRBJ2-7; 8 nucleotides match TRBD2. V lost 3 bases and J lost 5; bases outside the gene matches: 7. The CDR3 runs to 14 residues. The germline gives CDR1 SGHRS, CDR2 YFSETQ. DNA for the CDR3: TGCGCCAGCAGCTCCTCCGGGACTAGTGACGAGCAGTACTTC. Amino acids: CASSSSGTSDEQYF.

This clonotype was observed at least ten times. CDR3 sequence (DNA): TGCAGTGCTAGAGTCCACGGCAGGGGGGATGAAAAACTGTTTTTT. This gives the protein CSARVHGRGDEKLFF. V and J are TRBV20-1 and TRBJ1-4; 7 bases align to TRBD1. CDR1 is DFQATT, CDR2 SNEGSKA, per germline (reference sequence). Trimming took 1 base from V and 6 from J; bases not matched to a gene: 8. There are 15 residues in the CDR3.

This clonotype was recorded many times. V gene TRBV29-1 combines with J gene TRBJ2-5, with D perhaps TRBD1 (5 bases). CDR1 is SQVTM and CDR2 is ANQGSEA in the germline V gene. V was cut by 3 bases and J by 3 bases, with 11 bases left in between. The CDR3 spans 13 residues. DNA for the CDR3: TGCAGCGTTGAGGCAAAGACAGAAGAGACCCAGTACTTC. Encoded protein: CSVEAKTEETQYF.

The chain employs TRBV20-1 and TRBJ2-1, with 12 bases that match TRBD2. Trimming at V came to 5 bases and at J to 9 bases, leaving 8 bases not matched to a gene. The CDR3 consists of 14 residues. CDR1 is DFQATT and CDR2 is SNEGSKA in the germline V gene (reference sequence). DNA for the CDR3: TGCAGTGCTCTGACTAGCGGGAGTAAAGGTGAGCAGTTCTTC. It is translated as CSALTSGSKGEQFF.

This clonotype was observed many times. The chain joins TRBV28 to TRBJ2-7; D gene unclear. The CDR3 is made up of 13 amino acids. The germline V and J ends were trimmed by 3 bases and 5 bases, with 11 bases remaining between them. Looked up from germline, CDR1 is MDHEN and CDR2 is SYDVKM. The CDR3 loop is CASSLPFGDEQYF. CDR3 nucleotide sequence: TGTGCCAGCAGTTTGCCTTTTGGGGACGAGCAGTACTTC.

This clonotype was counted at least ten times. This rearrangement joins TRBV28 to TRBJ2-1; no firm D call. V dropped 7 bases and J dropped 7 bases, with 8 bases sitting between them. This CDR3 has 11 amino acids. Germline-derived CDR1 and CDR2 are MDHEN and SYDVKM. CDR3 sequence (DNA): TGTGCCAGCACCCCTGGGAATGAGCAGTTCTTC. Its protein is CASTPGNEQFF.

V is TRBV6-2 or TRBV6-3 and J is TRBJ2-7, with 13 bases aligning to TRBD2. The CDR3 sequence is 15 residues long. The germline V gene has CDR1 MNHEY and CDR2 SVGEGT. The trim removed 5 bases at V and 5 bases at J, leaving 6 bases unmatched. The CDR3 spells CASSIGTSGINEQYF. As DNA, the CDR3 is TGTGCCAGCAGTATAGGGACTAGCGGGATCAACGAGCAGTACTTC.

This clonotype was counted only a few times. This chain uses TRBV28 with TRBJ1-1; D is uncertain. This CDR3 spans 14 amino acids. Per germline, CDR1 MDHEN and CDR2 SYDVKM. Deletions cut 4 bases from V and 3 bases from J, with 12 bases between. In DNA form, the CDR3 reads TGTGCCAGCAGTTCCCCCCAGGACTACACTGAAGCTTTCTTT. Amino acids: CASSSPQDYTEAFF.

The table lists this clonotype with many counts. The chain uses TRBV12-3 or TRBV12-4 and TRBJ2-7, with TRBD2 identical over 16 bases. V was pared by 4 bases and J by 2 bases, with 5 bases of the junction left unmatched. CDR3 length: 17 amino acids. The CDR3 spells CASSSGTSGRGTYEQYF. DNA of the CDR3: TGTGCCAGCAGTTCCGGGACTAGCGGGAGGGGAACCTACGAGCAGTACTTC.

This clonotype was seen many times. The J gene is TRBJ2-1, the V gene TRBV2; 9 nucleotides agree with TRBD2. J lost 9 bases, V lost 1 base, and 10 bases had no gene match. Germline CDR1 SNHLY, CDR2 FYNNEI. The CDR3 totals 16 residues. The CDR3 loop is CASSEEGGRATTEQFF. In DNA form, the CDR3 reads TGTGCCAGCAGTGAAGAAGGCGGGAGGGCGACTACTGAGCAGTTCTTC.

The table lists this clonotype with a few counts. The chain joins TRBV12-3 or TRBV12-4 to TRBJ2-3; 13 bases align to TRBD2. The trim removed 6 bases at V and 5 bases at J, leaving 14 bases unmatched. The CDR3 length is 18 residues. The CDR3 is CASSRSGLAGVPQDTQYF. The CDR3 DNA sequence: TGTGCCAGCAGCCGTTCCGGACTAGCGGGAGTCCCCCAAGATACGCAGTATTTT.

This clonotype was counted only a few times. V is TRBV5-4 and J is TRBJ2-2, with 7 bases lining up with TRBD2. The CDR3 contains 18 residues. The J segment lost 4 bases and the V segment lost 3 bases, leaving 15 bases of the junction unmatched. Germline V gives CDR1 SGHNT, CDR2 YYREEE (reference sequence). The CDR3 region is CASSSPTSVSAGTGELFF. CDR3 nucleotide sequence: TGTGCCAGCAGCTCCCCAACTAGCGTCAGCGCGGGCACCGGGGAGCTGTTTTTT.

There are a few counts of this clonotype. The chain joins TRBV10-2 to TRBJ2-7; D is tentatively TRBD1 or TRBD2 (6 bases each). This CDR3 is 14 amino acids long. Germline V CDR1 and CDR2: WSHSY, SAAADI. Trimming stripped 3 bases from V and 2 bases from J, with 11 bases between. The DNA of the CDR3 is TGCGCCAGCAGTGAATGGGGGGCTACCTACGAGCAGTACTTC. Amino acid sequence: CASSEWGATYEQYF.

This clonotype showed up just a few times. One end of the junction does not line up with germline, which may come from a read error. The chain couples TRBV19 to TRBJ1-1, with D perhaps matching TRBD1 (6 bases). Per germline, CDR1 LNHDA and CDR2 SQIVND (reference sequence). This CDR3 comprises 15 residues. CDR3 sequence reads: CSSQAGASGNTEAFF. In nucleotides, the CDR3 is TGTTCCAGTCAAGCAGGGGCCTCCGGGAACACTGAAGCTTTCTTT.

This clonotype occurred many times. In DNA form, the CDR3 reads TGTGCCAGCAGCTTAGCGCTAGCGGGAGGGCCCAGAGAGCAGTTCTTC. The encoded protein is CASSLALAGGPREQFF. The chain recombines TRBV7-8 with TRBJ2-1, with 12 nucleotides matching TRBD2. Germline CDR1 reads SGHVS; CDR2 reads FQNEAQ. The CDR3 has 16 amino acids. Trimming cost V 0 bases and J 10 bases; bases outside gene matches: 7.

At least ten counts were recorded for this clonotype. This chain joins TRBV2 and TRBJ1-1, with TRBD1 identical over 9 bases. Per germline, CDR1 SNHLY and CDR2 FYNNEI. J was trimmed by 0 bases and V by 9 bases; bases with no gene match: 17. This CDR3 region has 18 residues. The CDR3 DNA sequence: TGTGCCAGTTCGTCAGACCCCCGGGACAGGGCATTGAACACTGAAGCTTTCTTT. Its translation: CASSSDPRDRALNTEAFF.

This clonotype was counted a few times. J is TRBJ2-3 and V is TRBV15, with 9 positions matching TRBD2. J gave up 2 bases and V 4 bases, and 1 base lay outside the gene matches. The CDR3 totals 14 residues. Germline V gene lookup returns CDR1 LNHNV and CDR2 YYDKDF (reference sequence). The CDR3 is CATSKREVTDTQYF. In DNA, the CDR3 is TGTGCCACCAGCAAGCGGGAGGTCACAGATACGCAGTATTTT.

This clonotype was seen ten or more times. V gene TRBV18 combines with J gene TRBJ1-5; D may be TRBD1 (6 bases). The germline V and J ends were trimmed by 5 bases and 4 bases, with 9 bases remaining between them. Per the germline V gene, CDR1 is KGHSH and CDR2 is LQKENI. The CDR3 length is 13 residues. The CDR3 DNA reads as TGTGCCAGCTCAGCCCAGGGGAATCAGCCCCAGCATTTT. It is translated as CASSAQGNQPQHF.